This T cell receptor beta chain emerged from a study of shared clonotypes between healthy human individuals. The CDR3 has 15 residues. The germline V gene has CDR1 SGHKS and CDR2 YYEKEE (reference sequence). V trimming: 7 bases; J trimming: 6 bases; junction bases outside the gene matches: 12. The data were produced by immunoSEQ multiplex PCR, yet TCRdb's version contains in-frame clones alone and is incomplete. This sample yields around 340,000 clones, of which less than 85% are seen a single time; about 9.4% belongs to the top ten. The specimen was memory CD4+ T cells sorted from blood. The subset was: CD45RA-negative fraction. V gene TRBV5-5 combines with J gene TRBJ2-1; 8 bases are a match to TRBD2. This sequence originates from a man aged 25-40 years in good health. The CDR3 region is CASGGVGRAPNEQFF. As DNA, the CDR3 is TGTGCCAGCGGAGGGGTCGGGAGGGCGCCCAATGAGCAGTTCTTC.